The entry below gives a single T cell receptor beta chain sequence along with its context. No antigen is known for it. Only CD45RO-negative cells positively selected for CCR7 counted as naive CD8 cells, so terminally differentiated effector memory CD45RA+ cells were excluded. This sample is part of a study of shared clonotypes between healthy human individuals. Findings and caveats of the study: In several donors, about 5% of naive CD4 clonotypes appeared in common. What limited the represented genetic and exposure-history diversity was the small number of donors.

Using immunoSEQ multiplex PCR, the repertoire was profiled, and TCRdb retains in-frame clones only, with some absent. The repertoire holds about 2.1 million clones, with around 93% as singletons. There are 18 residues in the CDR3. Germline V gene sequence: CDR1 SGHAT, CDR2 FQDESV (reference sequence). V was pared by 7 bases and J by 0 bases, with 12 bases of the junction left unmatched. The TCR sequence derives from a young man in good health. Some clones in this sample may be carry-over from other donors' samples. The V and J genes are TRBV11-1 and TRBJ2-1; TRBD2 matches 10 bases. Sequenced: naive CD8+ T cells from PBMCs. DNA of the CDR3: TGTGCCAGCATTCAGGGGCGAACTAGCGGGGACTCCTACAATGAGCAGTTCTTC. It specifies CASIQGRTSGDSYNEQFF.